These 9 T cell receptor beta chains originate from one sample sequenced in a study of blood T cells in healthy people across ages. A sample-barcoded 5' primer and a J-beta primer mix were used in a second PCR of about 7 to 11 cycles. In TCRdb, the 5' RACE reads were re-called with MiXCR into one record per CDR3 protein. Of roughly 1.5 million distinct CDR3 sequences in the sample, 35% to 45% were seen once. Sequencing was performed on blood. These receptors were taken from a woman younger than 35 in good health.

The chain is built from TRBV7-9 and TRBJ1-3, with 7 positions matching TRBD1. The CDR3 has 16 amino acids. Germline V gene data show CDR1 as SEHNR and CDR2 as FQNEAQ (reference sequence). Germline trimming cut 5 bases from V and 0 bases from J; bases unmatched to any gene: 7. The CDR3 loop reads CASSLRTGVSGNTIYF. CDR3 in DNA: TGTGCCAGCAGCCTCCGGACAGGCGTCTCTGGAAACACCATATATTTT.

This clonotype was detected ten times or more. The chain has TRBV7-9 and TRBJ2-3, with D possibly TRBD2 on 6 matching bases. The V and J ends lost 4 bases and 0 bases respectively, with 11 bases between them. This CDR3 comprises 15 residues. The germline CDR1 and CDR2 sequences are SEHNR and FQNEAQ (reference sequence). The CDR3 loop reads CASSWTRDSTDTQYF. CDR3 nucleotides: TGTGCCAGCAGCTGGACGCGGGACAGCACAGATACGCAGTATTTT.

CDR3 DNA sequence: TGTGCCAGCAGTTACTTGGGGACTAGTTCCGATACGCAGTATTTT. Translating gives CASSYLGTSSDTQYF. The rearrangement links TRBV6-2 or TRBV6-3 to TRBJ2-3; 8 positions agree with TRBD2. Germline CDR1 is MNHEY and CDR2 is SVGEGT. The CDR3 runs to 15 residues. V was clipped by 1 base and J by 6 bases; unmatched bases: 6.

The chain links TRBV29-1 to TRBJ2-6; perhaps TRBD1 as D (5 bases). The CDR3 covers 13 residues. V dropped 4 bases and J dropped 4 bases, with 8 bases sitting between them. CDR1 is SQVTM, CDR2 ANQGSEA, per germline. The CDR3: CSVGTSGANVLTF. The CDR3 DNA follows: TGCAGCGTTGGGACATCAGGGGCCAACGTCCTGACTTTC.

This clonotype has a handful of counts. The V and J genes are TRBV7-9 and TRBJ2-1; D call uncertain. Germline assignment: CDR1 SEHNR and CDR2 FQNEAQ (reference sequence). CDR3 length: 14 residues. Trimming pared 1 base from V and 4 bases from J, leaving 8 bases between. CDR3 bases: TGTGCCAGCAGCTTAGTTGTCATTTACAATGAGCAGTTCTTC. Amino acid sequence: CASSLVVIYNEQFF. Full variable domain (outside the CDR3, taken from reference TRBV7-9 and TRBJ2-1): DTGVSQNPRHKITKRGQNVTFRCDPISEHNRLYWYRQTLGQGPEFLTYFQNEAQLEKSRLLSDRFSAERPKGSFSTLEIQRTEQGDSAMYLCASSLVVIYNEQFFGPGTRLTVL.

The gene calls are TRBV7-8 and TRBJ2-6; D is perhaps TRBD2 (5 bases). V lost 4 bases and J lost 0, with 10 bases in between. Germline values: CDR1 SGHVS, CDR2 FQNEAQ. The CDR3 spans 16 residues. The CDR3 sequence is CASSWQLVSGANVLTF. The CDR3 nucleotides are TGTGCCAGCAGCTGGCAACTAGTCTCTGGGGCCAACGTCCTGACTTTC.

The chain is built from TRBV20-1 and TRBJ1-4, with D maybe TRBD1 (5 bases). Germline V gene data show CDR1 as DFQATT and CDR2 as SNEGSKA (reference sequence). Between the trimmed V and J ends, which lost 4 bases and 3 bases, there was a span of 12 bases. The CDR3 contains 14 residues. CDR3 region: CSANPGSPNEKLFF. CDR3 coding DNA: TGCAGTGCTAACCCAGGGTCCCCTAATGAAAAACTGTTTTTT.

In its sample, this clonotype was seen many times. This chain joins TRBV5-1 and TRBJ2-1, with TRBD2 matching 9 bases. Germline V gene lookup returns CDR1 SGHRS and CDR2 YFSETQ. V was pared by 2 bases and J by 3 bases, with 3 bases of the junction left unmatched. The CDR3 contains 15 residues. The CDR3 DNA follows: TGCGCCAGCAGCTTTAGCGGGAGTTTCTACAATGAGCAGTTCTTC. It codes for CASSFSGSFYNEQFF.

The chain combines TRBV20-1 with TRBJ1-2; 9 nucleotides agree with TRBD1. The CDR3 extends over 12 amino acids. Germline V gives CDR1 DFQATT, CDR2 SNEGSKA (reference sequence). Trimming removed 8 bases from V and 8 bases from J; junction bases left unmatched: 9. For the CDR3, the DNA is TGCAGTTTGTTACAGGGGGCGGGGGGCTACACCTTC. It specifies CSLLQGAGGYTF.